This T cell receptor (beta chain) is drawn from a study of OX40 agonist ivuxolimab in advanced cancers. Study-level findings and limits: The average count of expanded clones was higher among CD8+ T cells than among CD4+. The study found among the lowest clonal expansion in partial responders at 0.1-3.0 mg/kg. At doses 0.1 to 3.0 mg/kg, CD4+ and CD8+ clones expanded. Some patients without response likewise showed low normalized clonal expansion.

Libraries were prepared by immunoSEQ multiplex PCR; TCRdb keeps only in-frame clonotypes and omits some of them. The sample records 60,000 to 85,000 clones, more than 75% being singletons. Turning to this clone: Its matching antigen is unknown.

The CDR3 consists of 15 residues. Germline V gene data show CDR1 as MGHRA and CDR2 as YSYEKL. Trimming removed 4 bases at V and 2 bases at J, with 15 bases between. Sequencing was performed on CD4+ or CD8+ T cells sorted from blood, taken in a trial of the OX40 agonist ivuxolimab. The gene calls are TRBV4-1 and TRBJ2-7, with no clear D. This TCR came from an adult with an advanced solid tumor such as melanoma, head and neck, liver or kidney cancer. As DNA, the CDR3 is TGCGCCAGCAGCCGCATTCCGGAAAGAACCTACGAGCAGTACTTC. It specifies CASSRIPERTYEQYF.